Below, 30 T cell receptor beta chains from the same sample are listed, as sequenced in a study of human T cells and chemical hapten exposure. Documented time point: patch test 2, 6 weeks after DPC sensitization. Regarding treatment: therapeutic diphenylcyclopropenone sensitization with weekly scalp DPC. TCRdb recomputed calls from the RACE reads with MiXCR, one row per CDR3 protein. The sample includes about 54,000 distinct CDR3 sequences, around 9.5% of them seen just once. The sample consisted of whole blood, taken in connection with sensitization to the hapten diphenylcyclopropenone (DPC). The receptors stem from a woman aged 45 to 65 with alopecia areata. Some clones in this sample may be carry-over from other donors' samples.

The chain is built from TRBV6-2 or TRBV6-3 and TRBJ2-3; D is possibly TRBD2 (6 bases). The CDR3 extends over 13 amino acids. Trimming stripped 11 bases from V and 0 bases from J, with 12 bases between. Per the germline V gene, CDR1 is MNHEY and CDR2 is SVGEGT. The DNA for the CDR3 is TGTGCCGCAACCGGGACTAGCACAGATACGCAGTATTTT. Translated, it gives CAATGTSTDTQYF.

The chain uses TRBV4-3 and TRBJ2-7; D could derive from TRBD1 or TRBD2 (5 bases each). V gave up 0 bases and J gave up 1 base, with 10 bases separating them. Looked up from germline, CDR1 is LGHNA and CDR2 is YSLEER. This CDR3 is 15 amino acids long. For the CDR3, the DNA is TGCGCCAGCAGCCAAGATTGGTGGGGGTCCTACGAGCAGTACTTC. The encoded protein is CASSQDWWGSYEQYF.

This clonotype was recorded many times. CDR3 protein: CASPVHLQTRLRTEAFF. The CDR3 region has the DNA TGCGCCAGCCCCGTACACCTACAGACAAGGTTGCGGACTGAAGCTTTCTTT. The V gene is TRBV5-1, the J gene TRBJ1-1; D call uncertain. The germline V gene has CDR1 SGHRS and CDR2 YFSETQ. With 7 bases removed from V and 5 bases from J, the gap between germline ends came to 27 bases. This CDR3 has 17 residues. Filled out from reference TRBV5-1 and TRBJ1-1, the complete variable domain reads KAGVTQTPRYLIKTRGQQVTLSCSPISGHRSVSWYQQTPGQGLQFLFEYFSETQRNKGNFPGRFSGRQFSNSRSEMNVSTLELGDSALYLCASPVHLQTRLRTEAFFGQGTRLTVV.

Here the CDR3 DNA reads TGTGCCAGCAGCACAAGGACTGCCGCTAATTCACCCCTCCACTTT. Protein: CASSTRTAANSPLHF. J is TRBJ1-6 and V is TRBV11-2, with D uncertain. CDR1 and CDR2 from the germline V gene are SGHAT and FQNNGV. This CDR3 is built from 15 residues. V shed 5 bases and J shed 6 bases, with 14 bases lying between them.

In this sample, this clonotype turned up a few times. The V gene is TRBV11-2, the J gene TRBJ2-3; 8 bases are shared with TRBD1. Germline values: CDR1 SGHAT, CDR2 FQNNGV. The junction had 6 bases not matched to a gene; V was cut back by 6 bases and J by 1 base. This CDR3 region has 15 residues. In nucleotides, the CDR3 is TGTGCCAGCAGAAAAACAGGGGGAGGCACAGATACGCAGTATTTT. This codes for CASRKTGGGTDTQYF.

The chain recombines TRBV7-9 with TRBJ2-2, with D possibly matching TRBD2 (6 bases). Trimming removed 5 bases from V and 6 bases from J, with 25 bases in between. This CDR3 has 18 amino acids. Germline CDR1 reads SEHNR; CDR2 reads FQNEAQ (reference sequence). CDR3 loop: CASSQQTVPGLRSGELFF. CDR3 coding DNA: TGTGCCAGCAGCCAGCAAACAGTACCGGGACTCCGGTCCGGGGAGCTGTTTTTT.

This clonotype was detected ten times or more. The genes are TRBV28 and TRBJ1-5, with TRBD1 identical over 11 bases. Looked up from germline, CDR1 is MDHEN and CDR2 is SYDVKM. This CDR3 has 14 amino acids. The V gene end was trimmed by 8 bases and the J gene end by 6 bases; junction bases not matched to a gene: 6. The CDR3 is CASYRTGGGQPQHF. The DNA of the CDR3 is TGTGCCAGCTATAGGACAGGGGGCGGTCAGCCCCAGCATTTT.

As for this clonotype: A read error is possible here, since a much larger clone lies one base away. The chain employs TRBV6-2 or TRBV6-3 and TRBJ2-3; TRBD1 aligns across 7 bases. Per the germline V gene, CDR1 is MNHEY and CDR2 is SVGEGT. V shed 6 bases, J shed 2 bases, and the junction held 5 bases outside the gene matches. The CDR3 has 14 amino acids. This CDR3 reads CASRLGQDTDTQYF. The CDR3 DNA follows: TGTGCCAGCAGACTCGGACAGGACACAGATACGCAGTATTTT.

This clonotype appeared a few times. CDR3 amino acids: CASSPPGQLTEAFF. For the CDR3, the DNA is TGTGCCAGCTCACCACCGGGACAACTCACTGAAGCTTTCTTT. The J gene is TRBJ1-1, the V gene TRBV18; D is possibly TRBD1 (6 bases). Germline assignment: CDR1 KGHSH and CDR2 LQKENI. V dropped 0 bases and J dropped 4 bases, with 9 bases sitting between them. The CDR3 is 14 amino acids.

CDR3 residues: CSVRLLLVDYGYTF. The CDR3 bases are TGCAGCGTCCGCCTTTTATTGGTCGACTATGGCTACACCTTC. The gene calls are TRBV29-1 and TRBJ1-2; D uncertain. The length of the CDR3 is 14 residues. V was trimmed by 6 bases and J by 3 bases, leaving 17 bases between them. Germline values: CDR1 SQVTM, CDR2 ANQGSEA.

The chain has TRBV29-1 and TRBJ1-1; 7 nucleotides align to TRBD1. V shed 0 bases and J 8 bases; nucleotides not matched to a gene: 9. There are 14 residues in the CDR3. Germline lookup yields CDR1 SQVTM and CDR2 ANQGSEA. The CDR3 here is CSVEDPQGFKEAFF. The CDR3 DNA sequence: TGCAGCGTTGAAGATCCACAGGGGTTCAAAGAAGCTTTCTTT.

This clonotype was seen repeatedly, ten times or more. This chain uses TRBV11-2 with TRBJ2-2, with D perhaps matching TRBD1 (5 bases). The germline CDR1 and CDR2 sequences are SGHAT and FQNNGV. The CDR3 runs 15 residues. The V gene lost 5 bases and the J gene lost 0 bases, with 10 bases spanning the gap. CDR3 region: CASSVDSPNTGELFF. The CDR3 DNA sequence: TGTGCCAGCAGCGTTGACAGTCCGAACACCGGGGAGCTGTTTTTT.

This clonotype was recorded many times. This sequence joins TRBV11-2 and TRBJ2-3, with D perhaps TRBD1 or TRBD2 (5 bases each). The CDR3 has 14 residues. CDR1 is SGHAT, CDR2 FQNNGV, per germline. Trimming shortened V by 7 bases and J by 0 bases, and 11 bases separated the two germline ends. This CDR3 is CASNGASSTDTQYF. As DNA, the CDR3 is TGTGCCAGCAACGGGGCGTCTAGCACAGATACGCAGTATTTT.

This clonotype was recorded many times. The chain employs TRBV24-1 and TRBJ2-3; no clear D. The V and J ends lost 7 bases and 0 bases respectively, with 13 bases between them. Germline values: CDR1 KGHDR, CDR2 SFDVKD. This CDR3 has 15 residues. The CDR3 region has the DNA TGTGCCACCAGGCCCAGAGATCCTAGCACAGATACGCAGTATTTT. The encoded protein is CATRPRDPSTDTQYF.

This clonotype was detected many times. The V gene is TRBV5-1, the J gene TRBJ1-1, with D tentatively TRBD1 (5 bases). The germline V gene encodes CDR1 SGHRS and CDR2 YFSETQ. This CDR3 comprises 14 residues. V was trimmed by 6 bases and J by 3 bases, leaving 15 bases between them. The CDR3 spells CASNRGGRDTEAFF. Here the CDR3 DNA reads TGCGCCAGCAATAGGGGCGGAAGGGACACTGAAGCTTTCTTT.

The sample holds many counts of this clonotype. The chain couples TRBV7-9 to TRBJ1-2; 7 bases align to TRBD1. With 11 bases clipped from V and 6 bases from J, the junction kept 9 bases outside the gene matches. Germline assignment: CDR1 SEHNR and CDR2 FQNEAQ (reference sequence). CDR3 length equals 12 residues. The CDR3 DNA follows: TGTGCCCCGGGGACAGAGATGAATGGCTACACCTTC. Translated: CAPGTEMNGYTF.

Comments on this clonotype: A clone one base away is much larger, so this may be a read error. The rearrangement joins TRBV10-1 to TRBJ1-5; D possibly corresponds to TRBD1 (6 bases). Germline CDR1 WNHNN, CDR2 SYGVQD (reference sequence). CDR3 length equals 13 residues. The CDR3 loop reads CASDTKGGQPQRF. CDR3 sequence (DNA): TGCGCCAGCGACACGAAGGGGGGTCAGCCCCAGCGTTTT.

V usage is TRBV10-3 and J usage is TRBJ2-3; D call uncertain. This CDR3 contains 12 residues. From germline, CDR1 is ENHRY and CDR2 SYGVKD. V shed 6 bases and J shed 4 bases, with 8 bases lying between them. Written as DNA, the CDR3 is TGTGCCATCAGCGCAATTGCAGATACGCAGTATTTT. It is translated as CAISAIADTQYF.

This clonotype was observed a handful of times. V gene TRBV2 combines with J gene TRBJ2-7; TRBD1 agrees at 7 bases. V shed 9 bases and J 3 bases; nucleotides not matched to a gene: 2. The germline V gene has CDR1 SNHLY and CDR2 FYNNEI. The CDR3 consists of 11 residues. The chain's CDR3 is CASGQVYEQYF. The CDR3 DNA sequence: TGTGCCAGTGGACAGGTCTACGAGCAGTACTTC.

The sample holds a few counts of this clonotype. A junction boundary mismatches the germline segment, possibly from a read error. The chain joins TRBV7-7 to TRBJ2-1; TRBD1 aligns across 9 bases. CDR1 and CDR2 from the germline V gene are SSHAT and FNYEAQ (reference sequence). The CDR3 spans 13 residues. Here the CDR3 reads CASSLGQGHEQFF. CDR3 nucleotide sequence: TGTGCTAGCAGCTTGGGACAGGGCCATGAGCAGTTCTTC.

The table lists this clonotype with a few counts. This chain joins TRBV12-3 or TRBV12-4 and TRBJ1-5, with unresolved D. Trimming pared 2 bases from V and 0 bases from J, leaving 14 bases between. The CDR3 extends over 17 amino acids. The CDR3 DNA reads as TGTGCCAGCAGTTTATCATTCGGGGTTAATAGCAATCAGCCCCAGCATTTT. It codes for CASSLSFGVNSNQPQHF.

The chain combines TRBV5-1 with TRBJ1-6; 8 nucleotides line up with TRBD1. CDR1 SGHRS and CDR2 YFSETQ come from the germline V gene. V shed 0 bases and J 6 bases; nucleotides not matched to a gene: 5. This CDR3 comprises 16 residues. In DNA form, the CDR3 reads TGCGCCAGCAGCTTGGACCCCACAGGGGGTAATTCACCCCTCCACTTT. Amino acids: CASSLDPTGGNSPLHF.

This clonotype was seen many times. The chain couples TRBV25-1 to TRBJ1-1, with a tentative D call TRBD1 (5 bases). The V end was cut by 1 base, the J end by 5 bases, with 11 bases between. The CDR3 totals 14 residues. CDR1 MGHDK and CDR2 SYGVNS come from the germline V gene. CDR3 bases: TGTGCCAGCAGTGAATCGGGGCGGAGGACTGAAGCTTTCTTT. It codes for CASSESGRRTEAFF.

This clonotype was seen at least ten times. The genes are TRBV28 and TRBJ2-7; D gene unclear. CDR1 is MDHEN, CDR2 SYDVKM, per germline. CDR3 length: 11 residues. Trimming removed 2 bases at V and 3 bases at J, with 2 bases between. This CDR3 reads CASSLGYEQYF. CDR3 sequence (DNA): TGTGCCAGCAGTTTAGGCTACGAGCAGTACTTC.

This clonotype was seen many times. The rearrangement links TRBV7-7 to TRBJ2-1, with D tentatively TRBD2 (5 bases). Germline V gives CDR1 SSHAT, CDR2 FNYEAQ (reference sequence). Trimming shortened V by 3 bases and J by 3 bases, and 9 bases separated the two germline ends. This CDR3 region has 14 residues. DNA of the CDR3: TGTGCCAGCAGCTTGGCCGGGATCTACAATGAGCAGTTCTTC. Its translation: CASSLAGIYNEQFF.

Remarks on this clonotype: Since a much larger clone is just one base distant, this may be a read error. J is TRBJ1-1 and V is TRBV7-6; D gene uncertain. The length of the CDR3 is 15 residues. V dropped 6 bases and J dropped 0 bases, with 14 bases sitting between them. Germline V gene data show CDR1 as SGHVS and CDR2 as FNYEAQ. This CDR3 is CASSHRPNMNTEAFF. The CDR3 DNA reads TGTGCCAGCAGTCACCGTCCCAACATGAACACTGAAGCTTTCTTT.

This clonotype has just one count. The chain couples TRBV5-1 to TRBJ1-1; the D is unclear. V dropped 4 bases and J dropped 6 bases, with 7 bases sitting between them. The CDR3 length is 11 residues. The germline CDR1 and CDR2 sequences are SGHRS and YFSETQ. CDR3 loop: CASSTEAEAFF. CDR3 in DNA: TGCGCCAGCAGCACCGAAGCTGAAGCTTTCTTT. Full variable domain (outside the CDR3, taken from reference TRBV5-1 and TRBJ1-1): KAGVTQTPRYLIKTRGQQVTLSCSPISGHRSVSWYQQTPGQGLQFLFEYFSETQRNKGNFPGRFSGRQFSNSRSEMNVSTLELGDSALYLCASSTEAEAFFGQGTRLTVV.

This clonotype has a handful of counts. The J gene is TRBJ2-5, the V gene TRBV7-9; no reliable D call. Trimming removed 7 bases at V and 4 bases at J, with 16 bases between. Germline CDR1 and CDR2: SEHNR and FQNEAQ (reference sequence). The CDR3 loop spans 14 amino acids. The CDR3 protein is CASILSGPPETQYF. The CDR3 nucleotides read TGTGCCAGCATCCTTTCGGGCCCCCCAGAGACCCAGTACTTC.

This clonotype was seen a handful of times. V gene TRBV5-1 combines with J gene TRBJ2-7; 9 bases line up with TRBD1. The germline V gene encodes CDR1 SGHRS and CDR2 YFSETQ. The CDR3 runs to 15 residues. V lost 0 bases to trimming and J lost 3 bases; unmatched junction nucleotides: 4. Written as DNA, the CDR3 is TGCGCCAGCAGCTTGGAGGGACAGGGATTCTACGAGCAGTACTTC. Translated, it gives CASSLEGQGFYEQYF.

V and J are TRBV5-8 and TRBJ2-3, with 12 bases that match TRBD1. CDR1 is SGHTS and CDR2 is YDEGEE in the germline V gene. CDR3 length: 15 residues. V dropped 4 bases and J dropped 6; count of bases not matched to a gene: 6. For the CDR3, the DNA is TGTGCCAGCAGCCTGGGACAGGGGGCGGCGGATACGCAGTATTTT. Translating gives CASSLGQGAADTQYF.